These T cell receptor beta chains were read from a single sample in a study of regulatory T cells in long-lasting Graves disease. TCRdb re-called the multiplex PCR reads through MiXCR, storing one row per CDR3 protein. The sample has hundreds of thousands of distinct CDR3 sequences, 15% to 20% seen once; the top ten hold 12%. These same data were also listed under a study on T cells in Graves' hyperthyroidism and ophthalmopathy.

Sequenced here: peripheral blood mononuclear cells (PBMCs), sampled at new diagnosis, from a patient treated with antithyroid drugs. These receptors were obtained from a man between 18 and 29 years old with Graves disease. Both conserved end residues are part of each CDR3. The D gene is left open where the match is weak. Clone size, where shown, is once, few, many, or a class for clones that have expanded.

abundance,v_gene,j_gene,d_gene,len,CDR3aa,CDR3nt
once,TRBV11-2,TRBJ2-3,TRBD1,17,CASSQEGGTGGTDTQYF,TGCGCCAGCAGCCAAGAGGGGGGGACAGGGGGAACAGATACGCAGTATTTT
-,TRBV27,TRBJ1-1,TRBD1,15,CASTSGAGGNTEAFF,TGTGCCAGCACCTCGGGGGCAGGGGGGAACACTGAAGCTTTCTTT
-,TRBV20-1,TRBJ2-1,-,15,CSAQSGLQSHNEQFF,TGCAGTGCTCAGAGCGGGCTACAATCCCACAATGAGCAGTTCTTC
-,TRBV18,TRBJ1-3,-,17,CASSPSAATTSGNTIYF,TGTGCCAGCTCACCATCCGCAGCCACCACCTCTGGAAACACCATATATTTT
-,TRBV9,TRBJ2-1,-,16,CASSVGFSGAYNEQFF,TGTGCCAGCAGCGTAGGATTTAGCGGAGCCTACAATGAGCAGTTCTTC
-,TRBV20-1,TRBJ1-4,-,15,CSASRAAATNEKLFF,TGCAGTGCTAGTCGGGCAGCTGCAACTAATGAAAAACTGTTTTTT
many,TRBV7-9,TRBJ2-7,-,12,CASSIHPDEQYF,TGTGCCAGCAGCATCCACCCGGACGAGCAGTACTTC
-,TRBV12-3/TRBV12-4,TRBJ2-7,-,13,CASSFLESYEQYF,TGTGCCAGCAGTTTCTTAGAATCCTACGAGCAGTACTTC
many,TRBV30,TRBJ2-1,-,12,CAWSVKRLGQFF,TGTGCCTGGAGTGTAAAGCGCCTTGGGCAGTTCTTC
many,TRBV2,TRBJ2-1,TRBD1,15,CARVSRDSSYNEQFF,TGTGCCAGGGTCTCCCGGGACAGCTCCTACAATGAGCAGTTCTTC
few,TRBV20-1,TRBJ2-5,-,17,CSAREPPDGSGKETQYF,TGCAGTGCTAGAGAACCACCCGATGGTAGCGGAAAAGAGACCCAGTACTTC
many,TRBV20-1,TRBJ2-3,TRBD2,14,CSASGLAGPDTQYF,TGCAGTGCTAGTGGGCTAGCGGGACCAGATACGCAGTATTTT
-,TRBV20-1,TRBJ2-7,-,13,CSARGQSSYEQYF,TGCAGTGCTAGGGGCCAAAGCTCCTACGAGCAGTACTTC